The rows below give T cell receptor beta chains drawn from one sample of a study of vaccination effects on CD4 cells after COVID-19. This table comes from immunoSEQ multiplex PCR, and its TCRdb copy is limited to in-frame clones, with some not included. The sample consists of 70,000 or so clones, roughly 73% of them appearing once. The antigens for these receptors are not known. This material consisted of CD4+ T cells from PBMCs cultured without peptide, taken after COVID-19 vaccination. These receptors originate from a human donor who received a COVID-19 vaccine. Both conserved end residues are part of each CDR3. D genes are given only for firm matches. Not all rows give a size; the values are once, few, many and, for expanded clones, a class.

TRBV14,few,TRBJ2-2,TRBD2,16,CASSQVKRGNTGELFF,TGTGCCAGCAGCCAAGTGAAGCGGGGGAACACCGGGGAGCTGTTTTTT
TRBV7-9,once,TRBJ1-4,-,14,CASSLGATNEKLFF,TGTGCCAGCAGCTTAGGGGCAACTAATGAAAAACTGTTTTTT
TRBV27,once,TRBJ2-2,-,11,CASSLTGELFF,TGTGCCAGCAGTTTAACCGGGGAGCTGTTTTTT
TRBV11-2,once,TRBJ1-6,-,15,CASSSGSSYNSPLHF,TGTGCCAGCAGTTCAGGGAGCTCCTATAATTCACCCCTCCACTTT
TRBV6-2/TRBV6-3,-,TRBJ1-1,TRBD1,15,CASSSKDRANTEAFF,TGTGCCAGCAGTTCCAAGGACAGGGCCAACACTGAAGCTTTCTTT
TRBV19,-,TRBJ1-1,TRBD1,16,CASSIGGRTGGTEAFF,TGTGCCAGTAGTATAGGGGGGAGGACAGGGGGAACTGAAGCTTTCTTT
TRBV15,-,TRBJ1-2,-,16,CATSRSNSGGNYGYTF,TGTGCCACCAGCAGATCCAATTCGGGAGGGAACTATGGCTACACCTTC
TRBV5-1,-,TRBJ2-2,-,14,CASRQDTGSGELFF,TGCGCCAGCAGACAGGACACGGGTTCCGGGGAGCTGTTTTTT
TRBV5-1,once,TRBJ2-1,TRBD1,13,CASTRQGSNEQFF,TGCGCCAGCACACGACAGGGGAGTAATGAGCAGTTCTTC
TRBV6-4,-,TRBJ2-1,TRBD2,14,CASSAGGVYNEQFF,TGTGCCAGCAGCGCGGGGGGGGTATACAATGAGCAGTTCTTC
TRBV28,-,TRBJ2-4,TRBD2,13,CAVAGGPKNIQYF,TGTGCAGTAGCGGGGGGGCCCAAAAACATTCAGTACTTC
TRBV6-5,few,TRBJ2-3,-,16,CASSYGGGGATDTQYF,TGTGCCAGCAGTTACGGTGGGGGCGGGGCGACAGATACGCAGTATTTT
TRBV5-6,-,TRBJ2-1,TRBD2,16,CASSLGGSGGTNEQFF,TGTGCCAGCAGCTTGGGTGGGAGCGGGGGCACCAATGAGCAGTTCTTC
TRBV7-3,-,TRBJ1-1,TRBD1,19,CASSPLGAGTGGDDTEAFF,TGTGCCAGCAGCCCACTCGGGGCGGGGACAGGGGGTGACGACACTGAAGCTTTCTTT
TRBV7-2,-,TRBJ1-1,-,14,CASSLNWVNTEAFF,TGTGCCAGCAGCTTAAATTGGGTGAACACTGAAGCTTTCTTT
TRBV3-1/TRBV3-2,-,TRBJ1-4,TRBD1,14,CASSLDRGREKLFF,TGTGCCAGCAGTCTGGACAGGGGACGTGAAAAACTGTTTTTT
TRBV7-9,-,TRBJ2-3,TRBD2,15,CASSSTGLGTDTQYF,TGTGCCAGCAGCTCGACGGGACTAGGCACAGATACGCAGTATTTT
TRBV5-6,few,TRBJ1-4,-,14,CASSRRRVSEKLFF,TGTGCCAGCAGCCGTCGGAGGGTATCTGAAAAACTGTTTTTT
TRBV9,-,TRBJ2-3,TRBD1,15,CASSNGQGIADTQYF,TGTGCCAGCAGTAACGGACAGGGGATCGCAGATACGCAGTATTTT
TRBV9,few,TRBJ1-5,-,13,CASSVDFNQPQHF,TGTGCCAGCAGCGTAGATTTCAATCAGCCCCAGCATTTT
TRBV9,-,TRBJ2-1,TRBD2,19,CASSEDLAGGRRSYNEQFF,TGTGCCAGCAGCGAGGACCTAGCGGGGGGCCGACGCTCCTACAATGAGCAGTTCTTC
TRBV28,-,TRBJ1-5,TRBD1,15,CASSPGGAGNQPQHF,TGTGCCAGCAGCCCAGGGGGCGCCGGCAATCAGCCCCAGCATTTT
TRBV18,-,TRBJ2-1,-,16,CASSTSGNREVNEQFF,TGTGCCAGCTCAACCTCGGGCAACCGCGAGGTGAATGAGCAGTTCTTC
TRBV6-1,-,TRBJ2-3,-,16,CASSGHSAPSTDTQYF,TGTGCCAGCAGTGGGCATTCGGCCCCGAGCACAGATACGCAGTATTTT
TRBV3-1/TRBV3-2,once,TRBJ1-5,-,14,CASSQLGQNQPQHF,TGTGCCAGCAGCCAATTAGGGCAAAACCAGCCCCAGCATTTT
TRBV28,few,TRBJ1-5,-,11,CASSSGQPQHF,TGTGCCAGCAGTTCGGGGCAGCCCCAGCATTTT
TRBV6-5,-,TRBJ1-2,TRBD1,16,CASSYGTGMSNYGYTF,TGTGCCAGCAGTTACGGGACAGGGATGTCTAACTATGGCTACACCTTC
TRBV18,-,TRBJ1-4,TRBD1,18,CASSPPSVRGQANEKLFF,TGTGCCAGCTCACCACCGTCCGTCAGGGGGCAAGCTAATGAAAAACTGTTTTTT
TRBV4-1,-,TRBJ2-5,TRBD1,17,CASSQDTDRGGQETQYF,TGCGCCAGCAGCCAAGATACGGACAGGGGGGGTCAAGAGACCCAGTACTTC
TRBV5-1,-,TRBJ1-6,-,16,CASSLARPSYNSPLHF,TGCGCCAGCAGCTTGGCTCGGCCTAGTTATAATTCACCCCTCCACTTT
TRBV6-5,-,TRBJ1-1,-,11,CASSYEPEAFF,TGTGCCAGCAGTTATGAGCCTGAAGCTTTCTTT
TRBV7-8,few,TRBJ2-5,-,14,CASREGRRQETQYF,TGTGCCAGCAGAGAGGGACGGAGACAAGAGACCCAGTACTTC
TRBV10-1,-,TRBJ2-2,-,13,CASSGEITGELFF,TGCGCCAGCAGTGGAGAGATCACCGGGGAGCTGTTTTTT
TRBV30,-,TRBJ2-1,-,14,CAWRFKRDYNEQFF,TGTGCCTGGAGATTTAAGAGGGACTACAATGAGCAGTTCTTC
TRBV11-2,-,TRBJ2-2,TRBD1,15,CASSLFRTGAGELFF,TGTGCCAGCAGCTTGTTTCGGACAGGGGCCGGGGAGCTGTTTTTT
TRBV6-5,-,TRBJ2-3,TRBD2,15,CASSRRLAGEDTQYF,TGTGCCAGCAGCCGCCGACTAGCGGGGGAAGATACGCAGTATTTT
TRBV7-2,-,TRBJ2-1,TRBD1,14,CASSLGTGDKEQFF,TGTGCCAGCAGCTTAGGGACAGGGGACAAAGAGCAGTTCTTC
TRBV19,few,TRBJ1-1,TRBD1,16,CASSALDRGRNTEAFF,TGTGCCAGTAGTGCCCTGGACAGGGGAAGGAACACTGAAGCTTTCTTT
TRBV4-3,-,TRBJ2-1,-,14,CASSQPTGNHEQFF,TGCGCCAGCAGCCAGCCAACAGGGAACCATGAGCAGTTCTTC